This is a list of T cell receptor beta chains from one sample in a study of CD8+CD57+ T cells in acquired aplastic anemia. TCRdb reprocessed the reads with MiXCR, giving one entry per CDR3 protein. The table lists 260,000 or so distinct CDR3 sequences, 45% to 50% of them singletons. Sequencing used sorted CD4+, CD8+, or CD8+CD57+ T cells (not recorded which) from PBMCs. These receptors came from a human donor with aplastic anemia. Each CDR3 is given with its conserved first and last residue. A D gene is named only where the DNA matches it firmly. Where a row states a size, it is once, few, many or the class of an expanded clone; other rows omit it.

TRBJ2-2 | many | TRBD1 | TRBV10-3 | CAISVPTTGAPGELFF | TGTGCCATCAGTGTACCTACGACAGGGGCCCCCGGGGAGCTGTTTTTT
TRBJ2-7 | many | NA | TRBV15 | CATSRANTYEQYF | TGTGCCACCAGCAGGGCCAATACCTACGAGCAGTACTTC
TRBJ2-3 | many | TRBD1 | TRBV5-1 | CASSHGQDSTDTQYF | TGCGCCAGCAGCCATGGACAGGACAGCACAGATACGCAGTATTTT
TRBJ2-2 | NA | NA | TRBV21-1 | CASSKRGRTGELFF | TGTGCCAGCAGCAAACGGGGGAGGACCGGGGAGCTGTTTTTT
TRBJ2-7 | many | NA | TRBV29-1 | CSVQNGHEQYF | TGCAGCGTCCAAAACGGCCACGAGCAGTACTTC
TRBJ2-7 | NA | TRBD1 | TRBV27 | CAISSGTGAYEQYF | TGTGCCATCTCCTCCGGGACAGGGGCCTACGAGCAGTACTTC
TRBJ2-5 | NA | NA | TRBV5-1 | CASSSAPTCQETQYF | TGCGCCAGCAGCTCCGCACCTACGTGCCAAGAGACCCAGTACTTC
TRBJ2-5 | NA | NA | TRBV7-9 | CASSRWGETQYF | TGTGCCAGCAGCCGCTGGGGAGAGACCCAGTACTTC
TRBJ1-2 | NA | NA | TRBV28 | CASSLPPGDTSNYGYIF | TGTGCCAGCAGTTTACCGCCCGGGGACACCTCTAACTATGGCTACATCTTC
TRBJ1-6 | NA | NA | TRBV19 | CASSATPGNSPLHF | TGTGCCAGTAGCGCGACACCGGGTAATTCACCCCTCCACTTT
TRBJ2-7 | NA | NA | TRBV10-3 | CAISERQGTFSYEQYF | TGTGCCATCAGTGAGCGGCAGGGAACTTTCTCCTACGAGCAGTACTTC
TRBJ2-7 | many | NA | TRBV5-1 | CASSLSGSYYEQYF | TGCGCCAGCAGCTTGTCCGGGAGCTACTACGAGCAGTACTTC
TRBJ2-7 | once | TRBD1 | TRBV10-3 | CATPGTGTYEQYF | TGTGCCACTCCCGGGACAGGTACTTACGAGCAGTACTTC
TRBJ2-5 | many | NA | TRBV5-6 | CASSLGGGTDQETQYF | TGTGCCAGCAGCTTGGGAGGGGGGACAGATCAAGAGACCCAGTACTTC
TRBJ1-5 | once | NA | TRBV2 | CASSEGFAGRFSNQPQHF | TGTGCCAGCAGTGAAGGATTTGCAGGGCGGTTTAGCAATCAGCCCCAGCATTTT
TRBJ1-2 | NA | NA | TRBV24-1 | CATSDYRRTYGYTF | TGTGCCACCAGTGATTACAGGAGAACCTATGGCTACACCTTC